These 6 T cell receptor beta chains were sequenced from one sample in a study of a mutant IDH1 vaccine in newly diagnosed glioma. TCRdb's copy holds only in-frame clones and misses some; the assay was immunoSEQ multiplex PCR. The table includes tens of thousands of clones, 80% detected once. The time point: week 11, during vaccination. Vaccination used 300 ug of mutant IDH1 20-mer peptide per dose, with topical imiquimod. These receptors have no known antigen. Sequencing used PBMCs, obtained from a glioma patient whose treatment included an IDH1 peptide vaccine. These receptors all stem from a man aged 50 or older with glioma.

This chain links TRBV4-3 with TRBJ2-2; the D call may be TRBD1 or TRBD2 (5 bases each). V was shortened by 1 base and J by 5 bases, with 5 bases between the two germline ends. Germline V gene lookup returns CDR1 LGHNA and CDR2 YSLEER. This CDR3 contains 13 residues. The CDR3 protein is CASSQGGTGELFF. The CDR3 nucleotides read TGCGCCAGCAGCCAAGGGGGGACCGGGGAGCTGTTTTTT.

This clone occurred once. The rearrangement uses TRBV5-1 and TRBJ1-3; perhaps TRBD1 as D (6 bases). Germline-derived CDR1 and CDR2 are SGHRS and YFSETQ. This CDR3 spans 15 amino acids. V was shortened by 8 bases and J by 0 bases, with 15 bases between the two germline ends. The DNA for the CDR3 is TGCGCCAGTCGACCGGACAGCAGCTCTGGAAACACCATATATTTT. Its translation: CASRPDSSSGNTIYF.

The chain couples TRBV5-4 to TRBJ1-3; D might be TRBD1 (5 bases). Germline lookup yields CDR1 SGHNT and CDR2 YYREEE (reference sequence). The CDR3 length is 16 residues. V lost 3 bases and J 0 bases, leaving 13 bases between the germline ends. This CDR3 is CASSSRQGPSGNTIYF. The CDR3 region has the DNA TGTGCCAGCAGCTCCAGGCAGGGCCCCTCTGGAAACACCATATATTTT.

The chain combines TRBV4-1 with TRBJ1-4; D may be TRBD1 (5 bases). Per germline, CDR1 MGHRA and CDR2 YSYEKL. The CDR3 is made up of 16 amino acids. The V gene lost 4 bases and the J gene lost 0 bases, with 12 bases spanning the gap. CDR3 protein: CASSPKGRATNEKLFF. For the CDR3, the DNA is TGCGCCAGCAGCCCTAAGGGCAGGGCAACTAATGAAAAACTGTTTTTT.

This chain uses TRBV2 with TRBJ2-5, with 7 nucleotides matching TRBD2. CDR3 length equals 15 residues. Germline lookup yields CDR1 SNHLY and CDR2 FYNNEI. With 8 bases clipped from V and 9 bases from J, the junction kept 18 bases outside the gene matches. The CDR3: CASPSAGLPKLAQYF. The CDR3 region has the DNA TGTGCCAGCCCCTCCGCGGGACTACCAAAATTGGCCCAGTACTTC.

The chain couples TRBV15 to TRBJ1-1; D uncertain. The CDR3 is 13 amino acids. Germline V gene sequence: CDR1 LNHNV, CDR2 YYDKDF (reference sequence). Trimming removed 5 bases at V and 0 bases at J, with 7 bases between. The CDR3 region is CATSEPMNTEAFF. The CDR3 bases are TGTGCCACCAGCGAGCCGATGAACACTGAAGCTTTCTTT.